This is a list of T cell receptor beta chains from one sample in a study of blood T cell repertoires in COVID-19. Only in-frame clones appear in the TCRdb table, and some are missing; sequencing was by immunoSEQ multiplex PCR. The sample has roughly 120,000 clones, 75% to 90% seen once. Specimen: peripheral blood. These receptors all come from an elderly woman with COVID-19, enrolled during active disease. Both conserved end residues are part of each CDR3. A D gene is named only where the DNA matches it firmly. The size of a clone is reported for some rows only, either as once, few or many, or as a class for expanded clones.

clone_size: NA; v_call: TRBV14; j_call: TRBJ1-4; d_call: NA; cdr3_aa: CASSQGTGEKLFF; cdr3_nt: TGTGCCAGCAGCCAAGGAACCGGTGAAAAACTGTTTTTT
clone_size: once; v_call: TRBV24-1; j_call: TRBJ2-5; d_call: TRBD2; cdr3_aa: CATGTIAGVQETQYF; cdr3_nt: TGTGCCACCGGTACTATCGCGGGAGTTCAAGAGACCCAGTACTTC
clone_size: NA; v_call: TRBV9; j_call: TRBJ2-5; d_call: NA; cdr3_aa: CASSVGGETQYF; cdr3_nt: TGTGCCAGCAGCGTAGGAGGGGAGACCCAGTACTTC
clone_size: NA; v_call: TRBV7-2; j_call: TRBJ2-1; d_call: TRBD2; cdr3_aa: CASSSKTSGDNEQFF; cdr3_nt: TGTGCCAGCAGCTCTAAGACTAGCGGAGACAATGAGCAGTTCTTC
clone_size: NA; v_call: TRBV4-2; j_call: TRBJ2-3; d_call: TRBD2; cdr3_aa: CASRRDHGAGVVPESDTQYF; cdr3_nt: TGTGCCAGCAGACGAGACCATGGGGCGGGAGTGGTCCCTGAGTCAGATACGCAGTATTTT
clone_size: once; v_call: TRBV28; j_call: TRBJ2-7; d_call: TRBD1; cdr3_aa: CASSLNRDRGRYEQYF; cdr3_nt: TGTGCCAGCAGTCTAAACCGGGACAGGGGGCGCTACGAGCAGTACTTC
clone_size: NA; v_call: TRBV5-1; j_call: TRBJ2-3; d_call: TRBD2; cdr3_aa: CASSLVIAGSASTDTQYF; cdr3_nt: TGCGCCAGCAGCTTGGTGATAGCGGGAAGTGCTAGCACAGATACGCAGTATTTT
clone_size: once; v_call: TRBV3-1/TRBV3-2; j_call: TRBJ1-6; d_call: NA; cdr3_aa: CASSHRWAGRGSPLHF; cdr3_nt: TGTGCCAGCAGCCATCGCTGGGCAGGGAGGGGTTCACCCCTCCACTTT
clone_size: few; v_call: TRBV6-5; j_call: TRBJ2-1; d_call: TRBD2; cdr3_aa: CASSYREGDEQFF; cdr3_nt: TGTGCCAGCAGTTACCGGGAGGGCGATGAGCAGTTCTTC
clone_size: NA; v_call: TRBV6-8; j_call: TRBJ1-6; d_call: TRBD1; cdr3_aa: CASSPQILGQGNSPLHF; cdr3_nt: TGTGCCAGCAGCCCCCAAATTTTGGGACAGGGTAATTCACCCCTCCACTTT
clone_size: NA; v_call: TRBV6-2/TRBV6-3; j_call: TRBJ1-2; d_call: NA; cdr3_aa: CASSNIPGGYTF; cdr3_nt: TGTGCCAGCAGTAACATCCCAGGTGGCTACACCTTC